The 25 T cell receptor beta chains below come from one sample, sequenced in a study of T cell responses to AZD1222 COVID-19 vaccine. This table comes from immunoSEQ multiplex PCR, and its TCRdb copy is limited to in-frame clones, with some not included. The data show fewer than 150,000 clones, roughly 93% seen once. Material: peripheral blood, obtained 28 days after the second AZD1222 dose. Receptor source: an adult who received the AZD1222 COVID-19 vaccine.

CDR3 region: CASSVSGTSAIYNEQFF. CDR3 coding DNA: TGTGCCAGTAGTGTCTCCGGGACTAGCGCGATCTACAATGAGCAGTTCTTC. V is TRBV19 and J is TRBJ2-1; 10 nucleotides line up with TRBD2. Germline V gives CDR1 LNHDA, CDR2 SQIVND (reference sequence). The V segment lost 5 bases and the J segment 3 bases; nucleotides outside the gene matches: 10. The CDR3 has 17 amino acids. Supplemented by reference TRBV19 and TRBJ2-1, the full variable domain reads DGGITQSPKYLFRKEGQNVTLSCEQNLNHDAMYWYRQDPGQGLRLIYYSQIVNDFQKGDIAEGYSVSREKKESFPLTVTSAQKNPTAFYLCASSVSGTSAIYNEQFFGPGTRLTVL.

As for this clone: The sample has other DNA sequences that encode this CDR3 too. This chain connects TRBV7-2 to TRBJ1-5; D gene ambiguous. Germline V gene sequence: CDR1 SGHTA, CDR2 FQGNSA. This CDR3 has 13 residues. V was clipped by 2 bases and J by 1 base, with 3 bases between them. The CDR3 reads CASSLSSNQPQHF. CDR3 in DNA: TGTGCCAGCAGCTTATCCAGCAATCAGCCCCAGCATTTT.

The rearrangement uses TRBV4-1 and TRBJ2-3; 13 positions match TRBD2. CDR1 is MGHRA and CDR2 is YSYEKL in the germline V gene. The CDR3 extends over 19 amino acids. Trimming at V came to 0 bases and at J to 6 bases, leaving 12 bases not matched to a gene. The CDR3 spells CASSQDPALAGGGWDTQYF. DNA for the CDR3: TGCGCCAGCAGCCAAGATCCCGCACTAGCGGGGGGGGGTTGGGATACGCAGTATTTT.

This clone was recorded only once. The chain carries TRBV14 and TRBJ2-7; TRBD1 agrees at 9 bases. The CDR3 has 16 residues. CDR1 SGHDN and CDR2 FVKESK come from the germline V gene. Germline trimming cut 6 bases from V and 2 bases from J; bases unmatched to any gene: 11. CDR3 amino acids: CASRNVDRGVAYEQYV. The CDR3, as DNA: TGTGCCAGCAGAAACGTTGACAGGGGGGTAGCCTACGAGCAGTACGTC.

The chain carries TRBV2 and TRBJ2-7, with D unclear. This CDR3 has 13 residues. The germline V gene has CDR1 SNHLY and CDR2 FYNNEI. V lost 5 bases, J lost 4 bases, and 12 bases lay in between. CDR3 sequence reads: CASSLTIGYEQYV. The CDR3 bases are TGTGCCAGCAGTTTAACAATCGGTTACGAGCAGTACGTC.

The chain is built from TRBV6-5 and TRBJ1-1; maybe TRBD1 (6 bases). Trimming pared 5 bases from V and 5 bases from J, leaving 18 bases between. The CDR3 spans 15 residues. Germline values: CDR1 MNHEY, CDR2 SVGAGI. In DNA form, the CDR3 reads TGTGCCAGCAGTCAAACTAACAGGGCGGGAACTGAAGCTTTCTTT. Protein sequence: CASSQTNRAGTEAFF.

This chain joins TRBV4-2 and TRBJ2-1, with 10 nucleotides matching TRBD2. There are 15 residues in the CDR3. Germline values: CDR1 LGHNA, CDR2 YNFKEQ. J gave up 8 bases and V 1 base, and 5 bases lay outside the gene matches. CDR3 residues: CASSQGLAGAHEQFF. The CDR3 region has the DNA TGTGCCAGCAGCCAAGGGCTAGCGGGAGCCCATGAGCAGTTCTTC.

This clone was seen only a few times. The rearrangement joins TRBV6-4 to TRBJ2-3; 8 nucleotides match TRBD2. This CDR3 has 15 residues. With V trimmed by 0 bases and J by 1 base, 0 bases remained unmatched. CDR1 and CDR2 (germline): MRHNA, SNTAGT. CDR3 sequence: CASSDSRGGTDTQYF. The CDR3 DNA is TGTGCCAGCAGTGACTCGCGGGGGGGCACAGATACGCAGTATTTT.

The rearrangement joins TRBV7-2 to TRBJ2-5; D unclear. Trimming removed 5 bases from V and 7 bases from J, with 8 bases in between. Germline V gene data show CDR1 as SGHTA and CDR2 as FQGNSA. The CDR3 covers 11 residues. CDR3 sequence: CASSHSVTQYF. The CDR3 nucleotides are TGTGCCAGCAGCCACTCAGTGACCCAGTACTTC.

J is TRBJ2-1 and V is TRBV10-3; TRBD2 matches at 12 bases. The CDR3 consists of 14 residues. V lost 7 bases and J lost 8; bases outside the gene matches: 6. Germline loops: CDR1 ENHRY, CDR2 SYGVKD. CDR3 residues: CAITRTSGTDEQFF. The CDR3 DNA reads TGTGCCATCACTAGGACTAGCGGGACCGATGAGCAGTTCTTC.

V is TRBV3-1 (or the pseudogene TRBV3-2) and J is TRBJ2-7, with 9 bases lining up with TRBD1. The CDR3 contains 14 residues. V lost 4 bases and J lost 4; bases outside the gene matches: 5. Germline CDR1 is LGHDT and CDR2 is YNNKEL (reference sequence). The CDR3 reads CASSLGTGLYEQYV. CDR3 bases: TGTGCCAGCAGCCTAGGGACAGGGCTATACGAGCAGTACGTC.

The chain combines TRBV2 with TRBJ1-2, with 9 nucleotides matching TRBD1. CDR3 length: 15 amino acids. Germline CDR1 SNHLY, CDR2 FYNNEI. V shed 6 bases and J 2 bases; nucleotides not matched to a gene: 7. The DNA of the CDR3 is TGTGCCAGCAGGGGGACAGGGTTTTTCAACTATGGCTACACCTTC. Its translation is CASRGTGFFNYGYTF.

This chain joins TRBV28 and TRBJ2-7, with D possibly TRBD1 on 6 matching bases. The CDR3 has 12 residues. V was clipped by 5 bases and J by 3 bases, with 8 bases between them. Germline CDR1 and CDR2: MDHEN and SYDVKM. The CDR3 DNA is TGTGCCAGCAGTGGGACACACTACGAGCAGTACGTC. It is translated as CASSGTHYEQYV.

The V gene is TRBV6-5, the J gene TRBJ1-2, with 8 bases identical to TRBD1. The trim removed 6 bases at V and 6 bases at J, leaving 9 bases unmatched. Germline assignment: CDR1 MNHEY and CDR2 SVGAGI. The CDR3 extends over 14 amino acids. This chain's CDR3 is CASSRRTGRDGYTF. The CDR3 DNA sequence: TGTGCCAGCAGCCGCCGGACAGGGCGCGATGGCTACACCTTC.

The chain links TRBV18 to TRBJ2-5; 11 bases fit TRBD2. After removal of 3 bases from V and 0 bases from J, the junction contained 6 bases not matched to a gene. This CDR3 is 17 amino acids long. The V gene's germline CDR1 is KGHSH and CDR2 LQKENI. CDR3 in amino acids: CASSPTLAGGNQETQYF. CDR3 nucleotides: TGTGCCAGCTCACCGACCTTAGCGGGAGGGAACCAAGAGACCCAGTACTTC.

V and J are TRBV5-1 and TRBJ1-5; no reliable D call. The length of the CDR3 is 14 residues. In germline, CDR1 is SGHRS, CDR2 YFSETQ. The V end was cut by 1 base, the J end by 6 bases, with 11 bases between. The CDR3 region has the DNA TGCGCCAGCAGCTTGCAGACTGAGGGTCAGCCCCAGCATTTT. It is translated as CASSLQTEGQPQHF.

In its sample, this clone was seen once. The genes are TRBV5-1 and TRBJ1-1, with TRBD1 matching over 7 bases. Per the germline V gene, CDR1 is SGHRS and CDR2 is YFSETQ. The V gene end was trimmed by 5 bases and the J gene end by 0 bases; junction bases not matched to a gene: 7. The CDR3 loop spans 15 amino acids. CDR3 nucleotides: TGCGCCAGCAGACGGACAGGAGAAATGAACACTGAAGCTTTCTTT. Translating it yields CASRRTGEMNTEAFF. The full variable domain, in which reference TRBV5-1 and TRBJ1-1 provide the parts outside the CDR3, is KAGVTQTPRYLIKTRGQQVTLSCSPISGHRSVSWYQQTPGQGLQFLFEYFSETQRNKGNFPGRFSGRQFSNSRSEMNVSTLELGDSALYLCASRRTGEMNTEAFFGQGTRLTVV.

The J gene is TRBJ2-7, the V gene TRBV6-2 or TRBV6-3; the D gene is possibly TRBD2 (5 bases). CDR1 MNHEY and CDR2 SVGEGT come from the germline V gene. V was shortened by 6 bases and J by 8 bases, with 17 bases between the two germline ends. The CDR3 runs to 13 residues. The CDR3 DNA reads as TGTGCCAGCAGCCTCCGGAGGACTCCGCAGCAGTACTTC. This gives the protein CASSLRRTPQQYF.

V usage is TRBV2 and J usage is TRBJ2-5, with unresolved D. Germline V gene lookup returns CDR1 SNHLY and CDR2 FYNNEI. The CDR3 consists of 14 residues. Trimming left V 6 bases short and J 2 bases short, with 13 bases between. As DNA, the CDR3 is TGTGCCAGCAGCCTTTTAGGTGGGCAAGAGACCCAGTACTTC. Translation: CASSLLGGQETQYF.

This chain links TRBV14 with TRBJ2-1; 8 nucleotides match TRBD2. Germline assignment: CDR1 SGHDN and CDR2 FVKESK. V lost 5 bases, J lost 2 bases, and 8 bases stayed unmatched. The CDR3 length is 16 residues. CDR3 coding DNA: TGTGCCAGCAGCTCCCCTCGAGCGGGAGCCTACAATGAGCAGTTCTTC. It specifies CASSSPRAGAYNEQFF.

This clone was detected only a few times. The chain uses TRBV19 and TRBJ2-2, with D tentatively TRBD1 (6 bases). Germline V gives CDR1 LNHDA, CDR2 SQIVND (reference sequence). The ends were cut back, 2 bases at V and 5 bases at J, with 15 bases in the middle. This CDR3 region has 16 residues. CDR3 nucleotide sequence: TGTGCCAGTAGTATAAATGGCAGGGGTTGGACCGGGGAGCTGTTTTTT. This sequence encodes CASSINGRGWTGELFF.

The chain carries TRBV28 and TRBJ2-3; D is undetermined. V shed 6 bases and J shed 6 bases, with 13 bases lying between them. From germline, CDR1 is MDHEN and CDR2 SYDVKM. The CDR3 length is 13 residues. In DNA form, the CDR3 reads TGTGCCAGCAGCCCCCTTTCCGGGGATACGCAGTATTTT. This sequence encodes CASSPLSGDTQYF. Using reference TRBV28 and TRBJ2-3 for the parts outside the CDR3, the full variable domain is DVKVTQSSRYLVKRTGEKVFLECVQDMDHENMFWYRQDPGLGLRLIYFSYDVKMKEKGDIPEGYSVSREKKERFSLILESASTNQTSMYLCASSPLSGDTQYFGPGTRLTVL.

This clone has a single count. The V and J genes are TRBV11-2 and TRBJ1-1; TRBD1 agrees at 9 bases. Per germline, CDR1 SGHAT and CDR2 FQNNGV. There are 16 residues in the CDR3. Unmatched junction bases numbered 7, after V lost 5 bases and J lost 0 bases. The CDR3 reads CASSPWDREMNTEAFF. The CDR3 DNA is TGTGCCAGCAGCCCCTGGGACAGGGAGATGAACACTGAAGCTTTCTTT.

This chain connects TRBV13 to TRBJ2-1, with D possibly being TRBD1 or TRBD2 (5 bases each). Trimming removed 4 bases at V and 3 bases at J, with 13 bases between. Looked up from germline, CDR1 is PRHDT and CDR2 is FYEKMQ (reference sequence). The CDR3 totals 15 residues. The CDR3 here is CASSSPERGYNEQFF. The CDR3 DNA reads as TGTGCCAGCAGCTCTCCGGAGAGGGGCTACAATGAGCAGTTCTTC.

V and J are TRBV18 and TRBJ2-1, with 8 bases aligning to TRBD2. Per germline, CDR1 KGHSH and CDR2 LQKENI. The CDR3 loop spans 19 amino acids. J was trimmed by 0 bases and V by 1 base; bases with no gene match: 11. CDR3 residues: CASSPRSAGATSSYNEQFF. The CDR3 DNA is TGTGCCAGCTCACCACGATCAGCGGGGGCCACGAGCTCCTACAATGAGCAGTTCTTC. The variable domain in full, with the rest retrieved from reference TRBV18 and TRBJ2-1, is NAGVMQNPRHLVRRRGQEARLRCSPMKGHSHVYWYRQLPEEGLKFMVYLQKENIIDESGMPKERFSAEFPKEGPSILRIQQVVRGDSAAYFCASSPRSAGATSSYNEQFFGPGTRLTVL.